Below, 26 T cell receptor beta chains from the same sample are listed, as sequenced in a study of T cells in women clearing cervical HPV infection. Some clones are missing from TCRdb's copy, which holds only in-frame ones; the method was immunoSEQ multiplex PCR. The sample includes some 31,000 clones. The sequenced sample was blood buffy coat. The origin of the receptors is a woman aged 18-69 years with a cervical HPV16 infection that either progressed to CIN3+ or cleared (not recorded which).

As concerns this clone: The read halts 3 residues ahead of the CDR3 end, with the missing end drawn from the germline J gene. The rearrangement joins TRBV20-1 to TRBJ2-7; tentatively, D is TRBD1 (6 bases). The CDR3 is 14 amino acids. Trimming removed 6 bases from V and 0 bases from J, with 15 bases in between. Germline lookup yields CDR1 DFQATT and CDR2 SNEGSKA (reference sequence). This CDR3 is CSATRGGGSYEQYF. The part of the CDR3 DNA that was read is TGCAGTGCCACCCGTGGGGGCGGCTCCTACGAG.

Worth noting for this clone: The read stops 3 residues short of the end of the CDR3; the missing end is completed from the germline J gene. This sequence joins TRBV18 and TRBJ1-2, with a weak D call TRBD1 (6 bases). This CDR3 region has 17 residues. Germline V gene data show CDR1 as KGHSH and CDR2 as LQKENI. Incomplete CDR3 DNA: TGTGCCAGCTCACCCATTGATACTAGCGGGGGCTACAATGAC. Residues: CASSPIDTSGGYND. The whole CDR3 protein reads CASSPIDTSGGYNDYTF.

As regards this clone: Read data end 3 residues before the CDR3 end; the end is taken from the germline J gene. The gene calls are TRBV18 and TRBJ2-7; TRBD1 might be the D (5 bases). CDR3 length: 14 amino acids. V gave up 0 bases and J gave up 6 bases, with 12 bases separating them. Germline V gene data show CDR1 as KGHSH and CDR2 as LQKENI. Partial CDR3 DNA: TGTGCCAGCTCACCACCTACAGGCCTTCGCGAG. It yields the protein CASSPPTGLRE. The full-length CDR3 reads as CASSPPTGLREQYF.

In regard to this clone: The CDR3 extends 3 residues past the end of the read, so its final part is completed from the germline J gene. The chain recombines TRBV19 with TRBJ2-5, with a tentative D call TRBD2 (5 bases). There are 13 residues in the CDR3. The V gene lost 5 bases and the J gene lost 4 bases, with 11 bases spanning the gap. Germline V gene sequence: CDR1 LNHDA, CDR2 SQIVND (reference sequence). The CDR3 loop reads CASSLLEGETQYF. The DNA read from the CDR3 is TGTGCCAGTAGTCTCCTCGAGGGAGAGACC.

With respect to this clone: The sequenced fragment ends 3 residues before the CDR3 boundary, so the rest is inferred from the germline J gene. The chain joins TRBV5-1 to TRBJ2-5; D is perhaps TRBD1 (6 bases). This CDR3 region has 13 residues. Trimming stripped 7 bases from V and 1 base from J, with 11 bases between. Germline V gene data show CDR1 as SGHRS and CDR2 as YFSETQ. CDR3 DNA (partial): TGCGCCAGCCAAACAGGGCTCCAAGAGACC. Amino acid sequence: CASQTGLQET. The CDR3 in full is CASQTGLQETQYF.

On this clone: The CDR3 end falls 3 residues outside the read, so it is completed with the germline J gene. V is TRBV12-3 or TRBV12-4 and J is TRBJ2-2, with 7 bases aligning to TRBD1. V lost 6 bases and J lost 3; bases outside the gene matches: 7. The CDR3 sequence is 15 residues long. CDR3 DNA (partial): TGTGCCAGCAGGATCAGACAGGGTCACACCGGGGAG. Translation gives CASRIRQGHTGE. The whole CDR3 region reads CASRIRQGHTGELFF.

On this clone itself: The observed sequence ends 3 residues before the CDR3 terminus, with the missing tail filled in from the germline J gene. This chain joins TRBV18 and TRBJ2-2; TRBD1 matches at 8 bases. Germline CDR1 KGHSH, CDR2 LQKENI. The CDR3 spans 15 residues. The V and J ends lost 6 bases and 6 bases, in that order; junction bases with no gene match: 9. The part of the CDR3 DNA that was read is TGTGCCAGCTCGAACGGACAGGGCCCAGCCGGGGAG. Protein: CASSNGQGPAGE. The CDR3 reads in full as CASSNGQGPAGELFF.

Details on this clone: The CDR3 goes on 3 residues after the read ends, and that part is filled in from the germline J gene. The chain uses TRBV5-1 and TRBJ2-3; the match to TRBD1 covers 7 bases. CDR1 is SGHRS and CDR2 is YFSETQ in the germline V gene. The CDR3 extends over 15 amino acids. J lost 2 bases, V lost 0 bases, and 3 bases had no gene match. Incomplete CDR3 DNA: TGCGCCAGCAGCTTGGGGACAGGTAACACAGATACG. Protein product: CASSLGTGNTDT. The whole CDR3 sequence reads CASSLGTGNTDTQYF.

Concerning this clone: Read coverage stops 3 residues before the CDR3 terminus; the germline J gene supplies the remainder. The chain joins TRBV5-1 to TRBJ1-1; no firm D call. This CDR3 has 13 amino acids. V lost 0 bases and J 5 bases, leaving 8 bases between the germline ends. Germline V gene sequence: CDR1 SGHRS, CDR2 YFSETQ. The CDR3 DNA, read in part, is TGCGCCAGCAGCTTGGAAACCCAGACTGAA. Translated, it gives CASSLETQTE. The whole CDR3 region reads CASSLETQTEAFF.

Worth noting for this clone: Coverage ceases 3 residues before the CDR3 finishes, and the germline J gene fills in the end. The chain recombines TRBV20-1 with TRBJ1-2, with D perhaps matching TRBD1 (6 bases). Trimming took 1 base from V and 2 from J, leaving 14 bases between them. The CDR3 is made up of 15 amino acids. CDR1 DFQATT and CDR2 SNEGSKA come from the germline V gene (reference sequence). CDR3 amino acids: CSARGRGGINYGYTF. CDR3 bases read: TGCAGTGCTAGAGGGAGGGGGGGGATCAACTATGGC.

With respect to this clone: Coverage ceases 3 residues before the CDR3 finishes, and the germline J gene fills in the end. The chain uses TRBV13 and TRBJ1-2; D gene ambiguous. Trimming removed 5 bases from V and 3 bases from J, with 16 bases in between. There are 15 residues in the CDR3. Germline V lookup: CDR1 PRHDT, CDR2 FYEKMQ (reference sequence). The CDR3 region is CASSLAWAQYYGYTF. The CDR3 DNA, read in part, is TGTGCCAGCAGCCTAGCGTGGGCACAGTACTATGGC.

On this clone: The observed sequence ends 3 residues before the CDR3 terminus, with the missing tail filled in from the germline J gene. V and J are TRBV7-2 and TRBJ2-7, with 9 bases identical to TRBD2. CDR1 is SGHTA, CDR2 FQGNSA, per germline. Trimming removed 3 bases from V and 0 bases from J; junction bases left unmatched: 0. CDR3 size: 14 residues. The CDR3: CASSFSGSSYEQYF. Partial CDR3 DNA: TGTGCCAGCAGCTTTAGCGGGAGCTCCTACGAG. Complete variable domain (other parts from reference TRBV7-2 and TRBJ2-7): GAGVSQSPSNKVTEKGKDVELRCDPISGHTALYWYRQSLGQGLEFLIYFQGNSAPDKSGLPSDRFSAERTGGSVSTLTIQRTQQEDSAVYLCASSFSGSSYEQYFGPGTRLTVT.

In regard to this clone: The read ends 3 residues before the CDR3 terminus; that terminus is restored from the germline J gene. The V call is TRBV4-1, the J call TRBJ2-3; D not resolved. This CDR3 has 18 amino acids. The V end lost 4 bases, the J end lost 0 bases, and 20 bases lay between the germline ends. Per the germline V gene, CDR1 is MGHRA and CDR2 is YSYEKL. This CDR3 reads CASSLIVLGTLSTDTQYF. The part of the CDR3 DNA that was read is TGCGCCAGCAGCCTAATCGTCTTGGGCACTTTAAGCACAGATACG.

Comment on this clone: Compared with germline, one end of the junction differs, possibly owing to a read error. Read data end 3 residues before the CDR3 end; the end is taken from the germline J gene. This chain connects TRBV4-2 to TRBJ2-3, with 11 positions matching TRBD2. The germline gives CDR1 LGHNA, CDR2 YNFKEQ. This CDR3 region has 16 residues. The CDR3 bases that were read are TGCGCCAGCAGCCAAGATGCTAGCGGGAGGACAGATACG. This translates into CASSQDASGRTDT. The CDR3 as a whole reads CASSQDASGRTDTQYF.

Regarding this clone: The read ends 3 residues before the CDR3 terminus; that terminus is restored from the germline J gene. The genes are TRBV6-2 or TRBV6-3 and TRBJ2-5; tentatively, D is TRBD2 (6 bases). The CDR3 contains 17 residues. Germline CDR1 and CDR2: MNHEY and SVGEGT. V shed 7 bases and J shed 3 bases, with 24 bases lying between them. The sequenced part of the CDR3 DNA is TGTGCCAGCACCCGTGGGGTCCCTGGGACTTCAAAAGAGACC. Protein sequence: CASTRGVPGTSKET. The whole CDR3 reads CASTRGVPGTSKETQYF.

For this clone: The read ends 3 residues early relative to the CDR3; the germline J gene fills the gap. The chain recombines TRBV30 with TRBJ2-4; D not resolved. This CDR3 has 13 amino acids. Germline-derived CDR1 and CDR2 are GTSNPN and SVGIG (reference sequence). CDR3 sequence reads: CAWSVPVNYGQYF. The CDR3 DNA, read in part, is TGTGCCTGGAGTGTCCCAGTCAACTATGGT.

Comment on this clone: The sequenced fragment ends 3 residues before the CDR3 boundary, so the rest is inferred from the germline J gene. The chain carries TRBV29-1 and TRBJ2-5, with a tentative D call TRBD1 (5 bases). V was trimmed by 8 bases and J by 7 bases, leaving 14 bases between them. CDR1 SQVTM and CDR2 ANQGSEA come from the germline V gene. This CDR3 is built from 11 residues. The sequenced CDR3 bases are TGCAGCTCTGGGCCAAGGGGGACC. Protein product: CSSGPRGT. The whole CDR3 sequence is CSSGPRGTQYF. The whole variable domain, remainder taken from reference TRBV29-1 and TRBJ2-5, is SAVISQKPSRDICQRGTSLTIQCQVDSQVTMMFWYRQQPGQSLTLIATANQGSEATYESGFVIDKFPISRPNLTFSTLTVSNMSPEDSSIYLCSSGPRGTQYFGPGTRLLVL.

Comments on this clone: The missing CDR3 end, 3 residues past where the read stops, is filled in from the germline J gene. V usage is TRBV18 and J usage is TRBJ1-4, with TRBD1 as a possible D gene (5 bases). V lost 2 bases to trimming and J lost 0 bases, with 16 bases between them. Germline CDR1 reads KGHSH; CDR2 reads LQKENI. The CDR3 extends over 18 amino acids. The CDR3 DNA, read in part, is TGTGCCAGCTCACCATCTCAGGGTTTACGGGCAACTAATGAAAAA. Encoded protein: CASSPSQGLRATNEK. The whole CDR3 reads CASSPSQGLRATNEKLFF.

Concerning this clone itself: The sequence runs out 3 residues before the end of the CDR3; the remainder is reconstructed from the germline J gene. V and J are TRBV2 and TRBJ1-4; D is unresolved. CDR3 length equals 14 residues. Germline V gives CDR1 SNHLY, CDR2 FYNNEI. The CDR3 sequence is CASSEVRLNSPLFF. The covered CDR3 bases are TGTGCCAGCAGTGAAGTCAGGTTAAATTCACCA.

Concerning this clone itself: The read ends 3 residues early relative to the CDR3; the germline J gene fills the gap. The chain joins TRBV7-1 to TRBJ2-2; 14 bases agree with TRBD2. Being an ORF, TRBV7-1 has a function that is uncertain. The CDR3 covers 21 residues. The ends lost 3 bases at V and 5 bases at J; junction bases unmatched: 17. The CDR3 loop is CASSSDESPGLAGERTGELFF. Incomplete CDR3 DNA: TGTGCCAGCAGCTCGGACGAATCTCCGGGACTAGCGGGAGAGAGGACCGGGGAG.

Comment on this clone: Read coverage stops 3 residues before the CDR3 terminus; the germline J gene supplies the remainder. The chain has TRBV7-9 and TRBJ2-7, with D unresolved. Germline CDR1 and CDR2: SEHNR and FQNEAQ (reference sequence). Trimming left V 5 bases short and J 1 base short, with 9 bases between. This CDR3 has 13 residues. The CDR3 DNA, read in part, is TGTGCCAGCAGCACACAAAGATCCTACGAG. Protein: CASSTQRSYE. The whole CDR3 protein reads CASSTQRSYEQYF.

A note on this clone: A junction end diverges from the germline sequence, so it may reflect a read error. Sequencing ends 3 residues short of the CDR3 end; the germline J gene provides the rest. The sample contains more than one DNA sequence encoding this CDR3. This chain links TRBV7-8 with TRBJ1-3, with a possible D match to TRBD1 (6 bases). This CDR3 spans 14 amino acids. Germline V gene sequence: CDR1 SGHVS, CDR2 FQNEAQ. CDR3 DNA (partial): TGTGCCAGCAGCCTACAGGGCTTAGGAAACACG. This gives the protein CASSLQGLGNT. The full-length CDR3 reads as CASSLQGLGNTIYF.

The covered CDR3 bases are TGTGCCAGTACCGACAGGGGAACAACTAACTATGGC. As protein: CASTDRGTTNYG. The complete CDR3 sequence is CASTDRGTTNYGYTF. The gene calls are TRBV19 and TRBJ1-2; TRBD1 aligns across 8 bases. The read falls 3 residues short of the CDR3 end, and the missing part is taken from the germline J gene. This CDR3 comprises 15 residues. Germline loops: CDR1 LNHDA, CDR2 SQIVND (reference sequence). With V trimmed by 7 bases and J by 0 bases, 7 bases remained unmatched. Based on the CDR3 plus reference TRBV19 and TRBJ1-2, the full variable domain is DGGITQSPKYLFRKEGQNVTLSCEQNLNHDAMYWYRQDPGQGLRLIYYSQIVNDFQKGDIAEGYSVSREKKESFPLTVTSAQKNPTAFYLCASTDRGTTNYGYTFGSGTRLTVV.

Concerning this clone itself: Read data end 3 residues before the CDR3 end; the end is taken from the germline J gene. V usage is TRBV7-3 and J usage is TRBJ1-2, with a possible D match to TRBD1 (6 bases). This CDR3 spans 13 amino acids. Germline V CDR1 and CDR2: SGHTA, FQGTGA. Partial CDR3 DNA: TGTGCCAGCAGCTTGGTTGGGGGCGAGGGC. This translates into CASSLVGGEG. The entire CDR3 is CASSLVGGEGYTF.

Concerning this clone itself: The CDR3 end lies 3 residues beyond the end of the read and is filled in from the germline J gene. The rearrangement joins TRBV28 to TRBJ2-1; D perhaps matches TRBD1 (5 bases). The CDR3 runs to 16 residues. Germline V gene data show CDR1 as MDHEN and CDR2 as SYDVKM. V gave up 1 base and J gave up 4 bases, with 14 bases separating them. The CDR3 DNA, read in part, is TGTGCCAGCAGTTTATACGTCCAGGGATATTACAATGAG. Translation: CASSLYVQGYYNE. Given in full, the CDR3 is CASSLYVQGYYNEQFF. The entire variable domain, with the rest obtained from reference TRBV28 and TRBJ2-1, is as follows: DVKVTQSSRYLVKRTGEKVFLECVQDMDHENMFWYRQDPGLGLRLIYFSYDVKMKEKGDIPEGYSVSREKKERFSLILESASTNQTSMYLCASSLYVQGYYNEQFFGPGTRLTVL.

Of note for this clone: The read ends 3 residues shy of where the CDR3 ends; the end is completed using the germline J gene. The rearrangement links TRBV2 to TRBJ2-3; no clear D. Trimming took 7 bases from V and 5 from J, leaving 13 bases between them. The germline gives CDR1 SNHLY, CDR2 FYNNEI. The CDR3 contains 13 residues. The chain's CDR3 is CASNIIQGDTQYF. The sequenced CDR3 bases are TGTGCCAGCAACATAATCCAAGGAGATACG.